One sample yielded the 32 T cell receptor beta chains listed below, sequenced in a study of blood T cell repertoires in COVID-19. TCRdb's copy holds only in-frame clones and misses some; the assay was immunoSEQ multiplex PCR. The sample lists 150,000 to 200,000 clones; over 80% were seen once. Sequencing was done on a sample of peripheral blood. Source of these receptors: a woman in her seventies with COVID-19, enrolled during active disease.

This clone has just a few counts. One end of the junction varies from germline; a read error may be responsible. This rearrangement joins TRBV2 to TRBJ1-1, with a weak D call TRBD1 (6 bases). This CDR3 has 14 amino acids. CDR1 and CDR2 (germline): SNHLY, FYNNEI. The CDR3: CASSEGRGGFEAFF. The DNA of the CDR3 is TGTGCCAGCAGCGAAGGAAGGGGGGGATTTGAAGCTTTCTTT.

CDR3 sequence (DNA): TGTGCCAGCAGCTTGCGACAGCCGAACACTGAAGCTTTCTTT. This encodes CASSLRQPNTEAFF. The V and J genes are TRBV5-8 and TRBJ1-1; a possible D gene is TRBD1 (5 bases). Germline CDR1 and CDR2: SGHTS and YDEGEE. The CDR3 is made up of 14 amino acids. Deletions cut 1 base from V and 1 base from J, with 8 bases between.

CDR3 DNA: TGTGCCAGCAGCCCGAGGGTTTCCTATAATTCACCCCTCCACTTT. This gives the protein CASSPRVSYNSPLHF. The chain is built from TRBV7-8 and TRBJ1-6; D ambiguous. The CDR3 spans 15 residues. Germline V lookup: CDR1 SGHVS, CDR2 FQNEAQ. V lost 5 bases to trimming and J lost 1 base, with 9 bases between them. Full variable domain (remainder filled in from reference TRBV7-8 and TRBJ1-6): GAGVSQSPRYKVAKRGQDVALRCDPISGHVSLFWYQQALGQGPEFLTYFQNEAQLDKSGLPSDRFFAERPEGSVSTLKIQRTQQEDSAVYLCASSPRVSYNSPLHFGNGTRLTVT.

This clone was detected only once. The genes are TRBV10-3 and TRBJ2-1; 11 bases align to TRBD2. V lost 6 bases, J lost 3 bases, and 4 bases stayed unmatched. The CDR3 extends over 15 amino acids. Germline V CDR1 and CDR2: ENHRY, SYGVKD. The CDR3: CAISAGLADYNEQFF. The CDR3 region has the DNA TGTGCCATCAGCGCGGGACTAGCGGACTACAATGAGCAGTTCTTC.

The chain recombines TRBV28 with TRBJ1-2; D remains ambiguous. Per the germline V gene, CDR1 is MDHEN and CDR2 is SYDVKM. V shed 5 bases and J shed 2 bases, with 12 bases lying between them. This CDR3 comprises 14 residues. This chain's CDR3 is CASSTGLQNYGYTF. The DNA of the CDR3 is TGTGCCAGCAGTACTGGACTTCAGAACTATGGCTACACCTTC.

The CDR3 region is CASSLSRGNSPLHF. DNA of the CDR3: TGTGCCAGCAGCCTGAGTAGGGGGAATTCACCCCTCCACTTT. This sequence joins TRBV9 and TRBJ1-6, with a weak D call TRBD1 (6 bases). The CDR3 sequence is 14 residues long. Germline CDR1 and CDR2: SGDLS and YYNGEE. The ends were cut back, 4 bases at V and 7 bases at J, with 12 bases in the middle.

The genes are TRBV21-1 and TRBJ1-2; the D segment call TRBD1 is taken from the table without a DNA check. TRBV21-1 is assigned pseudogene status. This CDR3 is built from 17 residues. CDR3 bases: TGTGCCAGCAGCATGTGCCCCCGGGACACCCATATCTATGGCTACACCTTC. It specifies CASSMCPRDTHIYGYTF.

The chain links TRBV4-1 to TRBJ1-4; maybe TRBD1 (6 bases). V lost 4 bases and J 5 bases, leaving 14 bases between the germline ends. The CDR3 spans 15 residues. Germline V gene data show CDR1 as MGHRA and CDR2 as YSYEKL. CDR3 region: CASSRLGGANEKLFF. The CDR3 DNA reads TGCGCCAGCAGCCGCCTGGGGGGGGCGAATGAAAAACTGTTTTTT.

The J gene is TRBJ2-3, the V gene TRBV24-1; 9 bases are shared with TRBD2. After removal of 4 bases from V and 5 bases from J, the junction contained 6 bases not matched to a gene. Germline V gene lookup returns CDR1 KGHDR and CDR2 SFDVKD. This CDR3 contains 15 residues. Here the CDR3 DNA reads TGTGCCACCAGTGACAAGCGGGGGGTGAAAGATACGCAGTATTTT. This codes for CATSDKRGVKDTQYF.

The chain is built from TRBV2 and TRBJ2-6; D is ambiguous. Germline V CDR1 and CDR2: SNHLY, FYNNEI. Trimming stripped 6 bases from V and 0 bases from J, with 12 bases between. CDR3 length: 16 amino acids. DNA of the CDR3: TGTGCCAGCAGGCCTTTACAGAGCTCTGGGGCCAACGTCCTGACTTTC. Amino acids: CASRPLQSSGANVLTF.

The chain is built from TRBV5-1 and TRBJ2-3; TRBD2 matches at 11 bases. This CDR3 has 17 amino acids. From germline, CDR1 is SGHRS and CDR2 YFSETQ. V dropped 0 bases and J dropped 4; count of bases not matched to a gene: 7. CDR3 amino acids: CASSLVRLAGGSDTQYF. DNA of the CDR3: TGCGCCAGCAGCTTGGTTCGGCTAGCGGGAGGATCAGATACGCAGTATTTT.

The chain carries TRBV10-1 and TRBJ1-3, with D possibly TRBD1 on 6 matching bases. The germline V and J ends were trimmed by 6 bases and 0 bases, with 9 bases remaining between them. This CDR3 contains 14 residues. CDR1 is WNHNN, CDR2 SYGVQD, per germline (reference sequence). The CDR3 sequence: CASSGTNSGNTIYF. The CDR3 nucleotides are TGCGCCAGCAGCGGGACAAACTCTGGAAACACCATATATTTT.

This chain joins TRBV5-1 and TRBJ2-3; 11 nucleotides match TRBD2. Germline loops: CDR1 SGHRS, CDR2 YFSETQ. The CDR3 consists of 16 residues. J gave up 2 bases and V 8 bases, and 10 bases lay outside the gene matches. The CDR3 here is CASPSLAGGYTDTQYF. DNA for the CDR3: TGCGCCAGTCCCTCCTTAGCGGGAGGGTACACAGATACGCAGTATTTT.

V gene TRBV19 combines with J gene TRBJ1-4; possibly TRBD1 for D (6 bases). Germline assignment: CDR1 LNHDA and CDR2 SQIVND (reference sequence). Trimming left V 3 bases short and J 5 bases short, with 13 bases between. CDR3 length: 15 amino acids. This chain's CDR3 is CASSISRGGNEKLFF. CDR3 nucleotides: TGTGCCAGTAGTATTTCAAGGGGGGGGAATGAAAAACTGTTTTTT.

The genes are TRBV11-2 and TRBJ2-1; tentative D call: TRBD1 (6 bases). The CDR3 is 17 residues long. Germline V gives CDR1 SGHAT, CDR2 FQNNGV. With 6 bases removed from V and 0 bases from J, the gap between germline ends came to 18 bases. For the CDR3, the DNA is TGTGCCAGCAGAAGAAACAGGGTAAGGGGCTCCTACAATGAGCAGTTCTTC. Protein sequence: CASRRNRVRGSYNEQFF.

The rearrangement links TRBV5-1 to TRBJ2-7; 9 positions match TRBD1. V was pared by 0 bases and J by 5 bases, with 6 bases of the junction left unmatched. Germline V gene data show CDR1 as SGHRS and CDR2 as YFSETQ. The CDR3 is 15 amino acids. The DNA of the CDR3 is TGCGCCAGCAGCTTGGGTCCGGGACAGGGCGACGAGCAGTACTTC. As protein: CASSLGPGQGDEQYF.

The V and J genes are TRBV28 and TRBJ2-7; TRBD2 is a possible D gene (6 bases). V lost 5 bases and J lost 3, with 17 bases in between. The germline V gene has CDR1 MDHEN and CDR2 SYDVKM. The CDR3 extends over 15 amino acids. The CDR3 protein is CASSTLGLLRYEQYF. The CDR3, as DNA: TGTGCCAGCAGTACTCTAGGACTATTACGCTACGAGCAGTACTTC.

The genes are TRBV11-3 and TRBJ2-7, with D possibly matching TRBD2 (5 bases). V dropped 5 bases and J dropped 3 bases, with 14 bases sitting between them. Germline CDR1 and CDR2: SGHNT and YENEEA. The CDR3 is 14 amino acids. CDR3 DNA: TGTGCCAGCAGCCCCGGGAAGTCCAACTACGAGCAGTACTTC. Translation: CASSPGKSNYEQYF.

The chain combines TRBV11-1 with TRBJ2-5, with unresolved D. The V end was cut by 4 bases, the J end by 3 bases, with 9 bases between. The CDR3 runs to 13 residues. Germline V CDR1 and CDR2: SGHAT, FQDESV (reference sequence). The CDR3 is CASSSRWEETQYF. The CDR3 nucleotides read TGTGCCAGCAGCTCCAGGTGGGAAGAGACCCAGTACTTC.

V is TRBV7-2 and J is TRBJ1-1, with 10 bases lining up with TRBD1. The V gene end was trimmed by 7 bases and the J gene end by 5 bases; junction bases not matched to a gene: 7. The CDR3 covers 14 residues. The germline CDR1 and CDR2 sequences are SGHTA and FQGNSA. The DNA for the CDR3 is TGTGCCAGCACCCAGGACAGGGGGAGGACTGAAGCTTTCTTT. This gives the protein CASTQDRGRTEAFF.

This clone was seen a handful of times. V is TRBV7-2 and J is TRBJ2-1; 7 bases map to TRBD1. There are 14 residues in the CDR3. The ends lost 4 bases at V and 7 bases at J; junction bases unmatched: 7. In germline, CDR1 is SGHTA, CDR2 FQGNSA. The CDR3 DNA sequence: TGTGCCAGCAGCTCCGGACAGGCGGGTAATGAGCAGTTCTTC. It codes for CASSSGQAGNEQFF.

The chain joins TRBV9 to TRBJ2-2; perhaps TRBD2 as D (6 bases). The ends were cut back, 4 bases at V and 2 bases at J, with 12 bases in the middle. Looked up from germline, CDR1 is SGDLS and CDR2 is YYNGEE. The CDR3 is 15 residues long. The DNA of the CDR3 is TGTGCCAGCAGCAAGACTAGGCCCAACACCGGGGAGCTGTTTTTT. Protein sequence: CASSKTRPNTGELFF.

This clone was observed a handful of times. CDR3 sequence: CASSSRQNTEAFF. CDR3 in DNA: TGTGCCAGCAGTTCCAGACAGAACACTGAAGCTTTCTTT. V usage is TRBV27 and J usage is TRBJ1-1, with unresolved D. Germline V CDR1 and CDR2: MNHEY, SMNVEV (reference sequence). Trimming cost V 4 bases and J 1 base, with 7 bases left between them. The CDR3 sequence is 13 residues long.

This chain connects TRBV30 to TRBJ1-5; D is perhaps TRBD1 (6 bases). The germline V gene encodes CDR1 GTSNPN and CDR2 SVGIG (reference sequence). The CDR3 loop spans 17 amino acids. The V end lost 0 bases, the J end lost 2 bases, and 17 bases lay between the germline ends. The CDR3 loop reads CAWSVRLQGSGNQPQHF. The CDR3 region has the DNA TGTGCCTGGAGTGTACGCCTACAGGGTTCGGGCAATCAGCCCCAGCATTTT.

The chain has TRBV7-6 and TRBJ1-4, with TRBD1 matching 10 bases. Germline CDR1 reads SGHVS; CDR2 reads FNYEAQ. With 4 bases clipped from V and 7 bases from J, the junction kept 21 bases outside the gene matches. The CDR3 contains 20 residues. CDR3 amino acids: CASSSSPPSGTGVRGEKLFF. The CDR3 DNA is TGTGCCAGCAGCTCCTCGCCCCCCTCCGGGACAGGGGTGAGAGGTGAAAAACTGTTTTTT.

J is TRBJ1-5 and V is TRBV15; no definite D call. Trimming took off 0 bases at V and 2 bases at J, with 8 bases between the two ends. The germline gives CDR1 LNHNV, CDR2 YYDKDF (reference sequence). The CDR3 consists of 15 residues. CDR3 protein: CATSRETVGNQPQHF. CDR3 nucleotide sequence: TGTGCCACCAGCAGAGAAACAGTCGGCAATCAGCCCCAGCATTTT.

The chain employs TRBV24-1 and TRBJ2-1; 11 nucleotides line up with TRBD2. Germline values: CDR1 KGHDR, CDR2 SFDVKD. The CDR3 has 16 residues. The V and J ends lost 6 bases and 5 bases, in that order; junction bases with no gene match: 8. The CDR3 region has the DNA TGTGCCACCAGTCCTGTAGCGGGAGGGCCCCACAATGAGCAGTTCTTC. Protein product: CATSPVAGGPHNEQFF.

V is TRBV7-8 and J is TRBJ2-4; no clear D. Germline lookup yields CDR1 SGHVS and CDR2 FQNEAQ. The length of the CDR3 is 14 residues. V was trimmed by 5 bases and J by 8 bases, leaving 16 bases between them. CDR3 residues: CASSARVIKDIQYF. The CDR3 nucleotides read TGTGCCAGCAGCGCCCGGGTCATCAAGGACATTCAGTACTTC.

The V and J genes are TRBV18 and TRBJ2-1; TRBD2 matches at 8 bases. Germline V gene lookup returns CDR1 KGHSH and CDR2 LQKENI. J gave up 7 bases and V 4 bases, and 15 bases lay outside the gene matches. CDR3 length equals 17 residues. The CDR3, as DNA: TGTGCCAGCTCACTATATGTAGGGCGGGGGGCCGCAAATGAGCAGTTCTTC. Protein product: CASSLYVGRGAANEQFF.

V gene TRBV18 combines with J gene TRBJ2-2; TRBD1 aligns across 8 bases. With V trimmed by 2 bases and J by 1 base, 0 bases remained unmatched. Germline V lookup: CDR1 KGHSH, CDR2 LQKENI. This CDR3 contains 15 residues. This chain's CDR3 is CASSPDRGNTGELFF. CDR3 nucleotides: TGTGCCAGCTCACCAGACAGGGGGAACACCGGGGAGCTGTTTTTT.

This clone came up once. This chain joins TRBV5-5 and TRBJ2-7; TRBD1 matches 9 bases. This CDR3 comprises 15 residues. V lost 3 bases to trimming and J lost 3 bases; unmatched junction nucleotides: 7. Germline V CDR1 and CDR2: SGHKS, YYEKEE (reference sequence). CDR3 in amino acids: CASSSPQGAVYEQYF. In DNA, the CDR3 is TGTGCCAGCAGCTCACCACAGGGGGCAGTCTACGAGCAGTACTTC.

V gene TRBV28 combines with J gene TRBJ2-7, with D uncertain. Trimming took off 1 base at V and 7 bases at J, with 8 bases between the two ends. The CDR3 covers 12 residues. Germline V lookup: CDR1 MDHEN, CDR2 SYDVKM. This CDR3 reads CASSLFPREQYF. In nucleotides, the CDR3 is TGTGCCAGCAGTTTATTCCCTCGGGAGCAGTACTTC.